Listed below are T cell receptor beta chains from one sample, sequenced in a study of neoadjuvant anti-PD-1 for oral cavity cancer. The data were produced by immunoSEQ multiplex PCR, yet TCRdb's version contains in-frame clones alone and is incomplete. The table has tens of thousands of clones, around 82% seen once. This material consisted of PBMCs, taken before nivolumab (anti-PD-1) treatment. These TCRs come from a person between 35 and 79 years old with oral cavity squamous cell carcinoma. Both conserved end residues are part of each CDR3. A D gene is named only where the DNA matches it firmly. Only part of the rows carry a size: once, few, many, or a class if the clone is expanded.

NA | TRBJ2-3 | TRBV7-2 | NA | TGTGCCAGCAGCCTAACCGGGACTACAGATACGCAGTATTTT | CASSLTGTTDTQYF
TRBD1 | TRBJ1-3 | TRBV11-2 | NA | TGTGCCAGCAGCGGTAGACAGGGGGCTGGAAACACCATATATTTT | CASSGRQGAGNTIYF
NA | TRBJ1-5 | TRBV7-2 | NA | TGTGCCAGCAGCCTGCAAAGAGGACAGCCCCAGCATTTT | CASSLQRGQPQHF
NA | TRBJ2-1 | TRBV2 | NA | TGTGCCAGCAAGGAGGGAGATTACAATGAGCAGTTCTTC | CASKEGDYNEQFF
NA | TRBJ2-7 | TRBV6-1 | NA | TGTGCCAGCAGTGAAGGGAGGGCCTACGAGCAGTACTTC | CASSEGRAYEQYF
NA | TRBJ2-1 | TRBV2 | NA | TGTGCCAGCAATATAAACAGGGACAATGAGCAGTTCTTC | CASNINRDNEQFF
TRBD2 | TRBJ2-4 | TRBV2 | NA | TGTGCCAGCAGCCCCCCTACTAGCGATAGGGGCCCTCAGTACTTC | CASSPPTSDRGPQYF
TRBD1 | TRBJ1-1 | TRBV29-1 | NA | TGCAGCGTTGAAGTCGGCAGGGGGAGTTTAGCTTTCTTT | CSVEVGRGSLAFF
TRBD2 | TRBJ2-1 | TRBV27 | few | TGTGCCAGCAGGTGGACTAGCGGGGGCTCCTACAATGAGCAGTTCTTC | CASRWTSGGSYNEQFF
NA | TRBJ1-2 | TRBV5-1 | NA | TGCGCCAGCAGGTCGGGGAGCGAGAACTATGGCTACACCTTC | CASRSGSENYGYTF
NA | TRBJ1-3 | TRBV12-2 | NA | TGTGCAAGTCGCTTAGCGGAGTCTGATGGGGGGCTCGGAAACACCATATATTTT | CASRLAESDGGLGNTIYF
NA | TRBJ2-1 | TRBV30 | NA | TGTGCCTGGAGTGTTTTTGCGGGAACCTACAATGAGCAGTTCTTC | CAWSVFAGTYNEQFF
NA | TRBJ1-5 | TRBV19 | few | TGTGCCAGTAGAGATTGGAGGGGGAATCAGCCCCAGCATTTT | CASRDWRGNQPQHF
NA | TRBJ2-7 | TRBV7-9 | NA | TGTGCCAGCAGCTTCACCGGGACATTACTCGAGCAGTACTTC | CASSFTGTLLEQYF
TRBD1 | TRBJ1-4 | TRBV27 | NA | TGTGCCAGCAACAACAGGGGACTGGGAGAAAAACTGTTTTTT | CASNNRGLGEKLFF
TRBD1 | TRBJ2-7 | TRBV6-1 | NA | TGTGCCAGCAGTAGACAGGGGGCTCCCGACGAGCAGTACTTC | CASSRQGAPDEQYF